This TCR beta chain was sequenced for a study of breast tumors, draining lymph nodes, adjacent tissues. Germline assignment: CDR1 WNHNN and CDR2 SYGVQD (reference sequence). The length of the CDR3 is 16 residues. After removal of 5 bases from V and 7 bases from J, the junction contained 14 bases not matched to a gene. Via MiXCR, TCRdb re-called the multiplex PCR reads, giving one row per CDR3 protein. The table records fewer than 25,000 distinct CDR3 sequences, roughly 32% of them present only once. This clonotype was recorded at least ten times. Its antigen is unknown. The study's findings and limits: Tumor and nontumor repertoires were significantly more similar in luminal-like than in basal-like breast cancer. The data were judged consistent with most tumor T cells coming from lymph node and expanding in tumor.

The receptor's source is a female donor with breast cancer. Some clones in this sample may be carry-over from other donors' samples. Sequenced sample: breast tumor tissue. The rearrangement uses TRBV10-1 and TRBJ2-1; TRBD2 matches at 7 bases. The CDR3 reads CASSKLAARGGNEQFF. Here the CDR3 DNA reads TGCGCCAGCAGTAAGCTAGCGGCGCGGGGAGGAAATGAGCAGTTCTTC.